This is a list of T cell receptor beta chains from one sample in a study of cytomegalovirus exposure and HLA in healthy donors. Method: immunoSEQ multiplex PCR; TCRdb's copy keeps in-frame clones and lacks some. The sample lists over 100,000 clones, about three quarters seen once, with about 5.4% in the top ten. The sequencing input was PBMCs. All receptors derive from a woman under 30 in good health and CMV-seropositive. Both conserved end residues are part of each CDR3. D genes are given only for firm matches. Where a row states a size, it is once, few, many or the class of an expanded clone; other rows omit it.

V	size	J	D	DNA	CDR3
TRBV29-1	once	TRBJ2-1	.	TGCAGCGTTGACTCGGCTGCAGGTGGGAATGAGCAGTTCTTC	CSVDSAAGGNEQFF
TRBV7-2	.	TRBJ2-1	.	TGTGCCAGCAGCTTAGTTTCCTCGCGCAATGAGCAGTTCTTC	CASSLVSSRNEQFF
TRBV4-1	.	TRBJ1-3	.	TGCGCCAGCAGCGGGGAGAACTCTGGAAACACCATATATTTT	CASSGENSGNTIYF
TRBV28	.	TRBJ1-5	TRBD1	TGTGCCAGCAGGGGGGGACAGACCGGTAGCAATCAGCCCCAGCATTTT	CASRGGQTGSNQPQHF
TRBV5-1	few	TRBJ1-1	.	TGCGCCGCTAAAACGAGGGTGAACACTGAAGCTTTCTTT	CAAKTRVNTEAFF
TRBV9	.	TRBJ2-6	TRBD2	TGTGCCAGCAGCGTAGGGGCGGGAGGGCCGTCCGGGGCCAACGTCCTGACTTTC	CASSVGAGGPSGANVLTF
TRBV28	.	TRBJ1-1	.	TGTGCCAGCGCGACCGGGGGGGTTGACACTGAAGCTTTCTTT	CASATGGVDTEAFF
TRBV6-5	.	TRBJ1-1	.	TGTGCCAGCAGTTTGGGGGCCGGATTCGCTGAAGCTTTCTTT	CASSLGAGFAEAFF
TRBV6-1	.	TRBJ2-3	TRBD2	TGTGCCAGCAGTCCGGGACTAGCTTCAGATACGCAGTATTTT	CASSPGLASDTQYF
TRBV18	.	TRBJ1-2	.	TGTGCCAGCTCACCGTCGACAGGTGGGTCCTCTCGGCGGTATGGCTACACCTTC	CASSPSTGGSSRRYGYTF
TRBV28	few	TRBJ1-2	.	TGTGCCAGCAGTTTCCCGAAGCGATCCTATGGCTACACCTTC	CASSFPKRSYGYTF
TRBV7-2	.	TRBJ2-3	.	TGTGCCAGCAGCTTAACGGGGACAGATACGCAGTATTTT	CASSLTGTDTQYF
TRBV5-1	.	TRBJ2-2	.	TGCGCCAGCAGCTTGGGACTGCCCGGGGAGCTGTTTTTT	CASSLGLPGELFF
TRBV29-1	.	TRBJ2-7	TRBD2	TGCAGCGTGGAAACTAGCGGATCCCCCTACGAGCAGTACTTC	CSVETSGSPYEQYF
TRBV10-3	few	TRBJ1-4	TRBD1	TGTGCCATCAGTGAGTCGTGGCAGGGGGAGGAAAAACTGTTTTTT	CAISESWQGEEKLFF
TRBV5-1	.	TRBJ1-2	TRBD1	TGCGCCAGCAGGGCCTCGGACAGGGGGAGTAATGGCTACACCTTC	CASRASDRGSNGYTF
TRBV5-4	.	TRBJ2-5	TRBD1	TGTGCCAGCAGCCCCGGGACAGGGGGTGTTGAGACCCAGTACTTC	CASSPGTGGVETQYF
TRBV2	.	TRBJ1-1	TRBD1	TGTGCCAAAACAACCGGGACAGGGGATCCTGAAGCTTTCTTT	CAKTTGTGDPEAFF
TRBV19	.	TRBJ1-1	.	TGTGCCAGTAGTATCCCCCCAGGGGCGGGGGACACTGAAGCTTTCTTT	CASSIPPGAGDTEAFF
TRBV18	once	TRBJ2-1	.	TGTGCCAGCTCACCCCCACCCGTCCTAGCGCGGGCCAATGGGGATGAGCAGTTCTTC	CASSPPPVLARANGDEQFF
TRBV2	.	TRBJ1-1	.	TGTGCCAGCAGGGGGGGAGGGACCTACTCTGAAGCTTTCTTT	CASRGGGTYSEAFF
TRBV18	.	TRBJ2-1	.	TGTGCCAGCTCACCTGGGTTCGGAGCAGAGTACAATGAGCAGTTCTTC	CASSPGFGAEYNEQFF
TRBV10-3	.	TRBJ2-6	TRBD1	TGTGCCATCAGTGAAGTAGCCGGAGGGACAGGGTATTCTATTGGGGCCAACGTCCTGACTTTC	CAISEVAGGTGYSIGANVLTF
TRBV11-2	.	TRBJ2-3	.	TGTGCCAGCAGCTTTAAGTCTAGCGACAGCACAGATACGCAGTATTTT	CASSFKSSDSTDTQYF
TRBV30	.	TRBJ2-7	TRBD2	TGTGCCTGGAGCACCGGGACTAGACCCGAGCAGTACTTC	CAWSTGTRPEQYF
TRBV13	.	TRBJ2-1	TRBD2	TGTGCCAGCAGCATAACTAGCGAGCCGAACCTATACAATGAGCAGTTCTTC	CASSITSEPNLYNEQFF
TRBV29-1	few	TRBJ2-2	TRBD2	TGCAGCGTCTTGGGACTAGCGTCGACCGGGGAGCTGTTTTTT	CSVLGLASTGELFF
TRBV28	.	TRBJ1-1	.	TGTGCCAGCAGTTCAGGGGCCACGAACACTGAAGCTTTCTTT	CASSSGATNTEAFF
TRBV7-3	.	TRBJ2-3	.	TGTGCCAGCAGCTCCCCCGTGACAGATACGCAGTATTTT	CASSSPVTDTQYF
TRBV21-1	.	TRBJ1-1	.	TGTGCCAGCAGCAAGGGACAGCCGAACACTGAAGCTTTCTTT	CASSKGQPNTEAFF
TRBV6-4	.	TRBJ1-4	TRBD1	TGTGCCAGCAGTGATTCGCAGACAGGGAGTGAAAAACTGTTTTTT	CASSDSQTGSEKLFF
TRBV15	.	TRBJ2-7	TRBD2	TGTGCCACTACTCCTAGCGGGACCTACGAGCAGTACTTC	CATTPSGTYEQYF
TRBV9	.	TRBJ2-2	.	TGTGCCAGCAGCCTTCTCACCGGGGAGCTGTTTTTT	CASSLLTGELFF
TRBV28	.	TRBJ2-5	TRBD1	TGTGCCAGCAGTTTAAGGACAGGGGGAAAGACCCAGTACTTC	CASSLRTGGKTQYF
TRBV5-4	few	TRBJ1-4	TRBD1	TGTGCCAGCAGCACGAACAGGGGGAAAAATGAAAAACTGTTTTTT	CASSTNRGKNEKLFF
TRBV2	.	TRBJ2-2	TRBD1	TGTGCCAGCAGTGAAGACCAGGGGGCCGCGAACACCGGGGAGCTGTTTTTT	CASSEDQGAANTGELFF
TRBV5-1	.	TRBJ2-1	TRBD1	TGCGCCAGCAGCTTGGAACAGGGGGCGGTCTACAATGAGCAGTTCTTC	CASSLEQGAVYNEQFF
TRBV7-3	.	TRBJ2-1	TRBD2	TGTGCCAGCAGCTTAGAGGGGTTAGTGGCGGGAGGGCCTAACAATGAGCAGTTCTTC	CASSLEGLVAGGPNNEQFF
TRBV19	.	TRBJ2-1	TRBD2	TGTGCCAGTAGTGTTCGTAGCGGGAGTTCAGGTAATGAGCAGTTCTTC	CASSVRSGSSGNEQFF
TRBV27	.	TRBJ1-5	.	TGTGCCAGCAGTCCGGACTGGAATCAGCCCCAGCATTTT	CASSPDWNQPQHF
TRBV28	.	TRBJ1-1	.	TGTGCCAGCAGTTTAAACAGGGCCAATATGAACACTGAAGCTTTCTTT	CASSLNRANMNTEAFF
TRBV1	.	TRBJ2-1	.	TGCACCAGCAGCCAAGATGGCCTAGCGGGAGGTAACAATGAGCAGTTCTTC	CTSSQDGLAGGNNEQFF
TRBV6-5	.	TRBJ1-2	TRBD1	TGTGCCAGCAGACAGGGGACAGGGGGTGTCTATGGCTACACCTTC	CASRQGTGGVYGYTF
TRBV28	once	TRBJ1-2	.	TGTGCCAGCAGTGAAAGGGGCAGGGGCTATGGCTACACCTTC	CASSERGRGYGYTF
TRBV7-8	few	TRBJ2-1	.	TGTGCCAGCAGCCCCCAGCCGCGGGGCAATGAGCAGTTCTTC	CASSPQPRGNEQFF
TRBV5-6	.	TRBJ2-7	TRBD1	TGTGCCAGCAGCTTGAGGGGGCGGTACTACGAGCAGTACTTC	CASSLRGRYYEQYF
TRBV7-3	.	TRBJ2-2	.	TGTGCCAGCAGCCCCGCGGGCACCGGGGAGCTGTTTTTT	CASSPAGTGELFF
TRBV6-1	.	TRBJ2-7	TRBD1	TGTGCCAGCAGTGACTTCCAGGGGGCCTGGGACGAGCAGTACTTC	CASSDFQGAWDEQYF
TRBV4-1	.	TRBJ1-1	.	TGCGCCAGCAGCCATTCGACAGGCGCCAACACTGAAGCTTTCTTT	CASSHSTGANTEAFF
TRBV27	.	TRBJ2-1	.	TGTGCCAGCGGCTCATTCCCCGTGGTCGATGAGCAGTTCTTC	CASGSFPVVDEQFF
TRBV7-7	.	TRBJ2-5	TRBD2	TGTGCTAGCAGCTTGGGACTAGCGGAGACCCAGTACTTC	CASSLGLAETQYF
TRBV28	.	TRBJ2-7	TRBD1	TGTGCCAGCAGTTTAGACGGGACAGGGGGTCCCTACGAGCAGTACTTC	CASSLDGTGGPYEQYF
TRBV19	.	TRBJ1-1	TRBD1	TGTGCCAGTAGCGACGCAGGGGGCAACACTGAAGCTTTCTTT	CASSDAGGNTEAFF
TRBV14	.	TRBJ2-7	.	TGTGCCAGCAGCCAAGGGGCGCATTTTACCTACGAGCAGTACTTC	CASSQGAHFTYEQYF
TRBV27	.	TRBJ1-2	.	TGTGCCAGCCATCCTCCGGGTAACTATGGCTACACCTTC	CASHPPGNYGYTF
TRBV29-1	.	TRBJ1-1	TRBD1	TGCAGCGTTGTGAGGGACAGGAACACTGAAGCTTTCTTT	CSVVRDRNTEAFF